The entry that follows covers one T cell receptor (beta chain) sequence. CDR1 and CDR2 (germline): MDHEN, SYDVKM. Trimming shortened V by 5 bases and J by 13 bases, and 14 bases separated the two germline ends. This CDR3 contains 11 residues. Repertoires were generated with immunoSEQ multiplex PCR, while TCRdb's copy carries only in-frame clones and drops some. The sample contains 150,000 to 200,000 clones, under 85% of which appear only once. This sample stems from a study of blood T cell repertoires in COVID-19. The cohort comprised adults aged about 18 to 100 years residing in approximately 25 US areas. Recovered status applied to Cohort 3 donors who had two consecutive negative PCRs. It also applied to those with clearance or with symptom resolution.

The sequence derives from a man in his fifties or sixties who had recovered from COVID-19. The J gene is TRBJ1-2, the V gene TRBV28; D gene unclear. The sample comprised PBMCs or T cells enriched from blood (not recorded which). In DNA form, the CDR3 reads TGTGCCAGCAGTCAAAATCTCCTCGGCACCTTC. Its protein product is CASSQNLLGTF.